A selection of T cell receptor beta chains follows, all from one sample in a study of T cell clones after liver transplantation. TCRdb keeps only in-frame clones here, not all; method: immunoSEQ multiplex PCR. Among 95,000 to 130,000 clones, 90% were seen once, and the ten largest hold approximately 0.78%. This specimen was CD4+ T cells from blood, taken 12 months after liver transplant. These receptors were obtained from a human patient who received a liver transplant. Some T cells could come from the graft donor. The CDR3 runs from the conserved cysteine through the conserved F or W. The order of the fields is D gene, clone size, V gene, J gene, CDR3 protein, CDR3 DNA. D genes are given only for firm matches. Size is omitted from some rows. Given values are once, few, many or a class for expanded clones.

D gene: .
clone size: .
V gene: TRBV28
J gene: TRBJ2-6
CDR3 protein: CASSTHRGGANVLTF
CDR3 DNA: TGTGCCAGCAGCACCCACCGAGGAGGGGCCAACGTCCTGACTTTC

D gene: TRBD1
clone size: once
V gene: TRBV2
J gene: TRBJ2-1
CDR3 protein: CASSGGQVAFNEQFF
CDR3 DNA: TGTGCCAGCAGTGGGGGACAGGTCGCGTTCAATGAGCAGTTCTTC

D gene: .
clone size: .
V gene: TRBV6-1
J gene: TRBJ2-7
CDR3 protein: CASSVNEQYF
CDR3 DNA: TGTGCCAGCAGTGTTAACGAGCAGTACTTC

D gene: .
clone size: .
V gene: TRBV30
J gene: TRBJ2-3
CDR3 protein: CAWSVRGMTGADTQYF
CDR3 DNA: TGTGCCTGGAGTGTCCGGGGGATGACGGGGGCAGATACGCAGTATTTT

D gene: .
clone size: .
V gene: TRBV11-3
J gene: TRBJ1-1
CDR3 protein: CASSLVTGSGSTEAFF
CDR3 DNA: TGTGCCAGCAGCTTAGTTACGGGCAGTGGGTCGACTGAAGCTTTCTTT

D gene: .
clone size: .
V gene: TRBV7-9
J gene: TRBJ1-1
CDR3 protein: CASSAAGNTEAFF
CDR3 DNA: TGTGCCAGCAGCGCCGCCGGTAACACTGAAGCTTTCTTT

D gene: TRBD1
clone size: .
V gene: TRBV11-2
J gene: TRBJ2-4
CDR3 protein: CASSLGQKNIQYF
CDR3 DNA: TGTGCCAGCAGCTTGGGACAGAAAAACATTCAGTACTTC

D gene: TRBD1
clone size: .
V gene: TRBV28
J gene: TRBJ1-2
CDR3 protein: CASSPTGVYGYTF
CDR3 DNA: TGTGCCAGCAGTCCGACAGGGGTCTATGGCTACACCTTC

D gene: TRBD1
clone size: .
V gene: TRBV4-2
J gene: TRBJ2-5
CDR3 protein: CASSRDRGEETQYF
CDR3 DNA: TGTGCCAGCAGCCGGGACAGGGGGGAAGAGACCCAGTACTTC

D gene: .
clone size: .
V gene: TRBV5-6
J gene: TRBJ2-1
CDR3 protein: CASSLRKNEQFF
CDR3 DNA: TGTGCCAGCAGCTTGCGGAAAAATGAGCAGTTCTTC

D gene: .
clone size: .
V gene: TRBV9
J gene: TRBJ1-5
CDR3 protein: CASSTRGGNQPQHF
CDR3 DNA: TGTGCCAGCAGTACGCGGGGGGGCAATCAGCCCCAGCATTTT

D gene: .
clone size: once
V gene: TRBV2
J gene: TRBJ2-7
CDR3 protein: CASSTGEQYF
CDR3 DNA: TGTGCCAGCTCAACCGGGGAGCAGTACTTC

D gene: .
clone size: .
V gene: TRBV6-5
J gene: TRBJ1-1
CDR3 protein: CASSPRGPTEAFF
CDR3 DNA: TGTGCCAGCAGCCCCAGGGGCCCCACTGAAGCTTTCTTT

D gene: .
clone size: .
V gene: TRBV7-8
J gene: TRBJ2-4
CDR3 protein: CASSLVVGVAKNIQYF
CDR3 DNA: TGTGCCAGCAGCTTAGTCGTCGGCGTGGCCAAAAACATTCAGTACTTC

D gene: .
clone size: .
V gene: TRBV11-3
J gene: TRBJ2-5
CDR3 protein: CASSPGPGGPEETQYF
CDR3 DNA: TGTGCCAGCAGCCCAGGGCCCGGGGGACCAGAAGAGACCCAGTACTTC

D gene: TRBD1
clone size: .
V gene: TRBV5-1
J gene: TRBJ2-5
CDR3 protein: CASSLGFPDRGRAETQYF
CDR3 DNA: TGCGCCAGCAGCTTGGGTTTCCCCGACAGGGGGCGAGCGGAGACCCAGTACTTC

D gene: .
clone size: .
V gene: TRBV4-3
J gene: TRBJ2-2
CDR3 protein: CASSPTTVTGELFF
CDR3 DNA: TGCGCCAGCAGCCCCACGACGGTAACCGGGGAGCTGTTTTTT

D gene: TRBD1
clone size: .
V gene: TRBV7-6
J gene: TRBJ2-5
CDR3 protein: CASSPGQERGETQYF
CDR3 DNA: TGTGCCAGCAGCCCGGGACAGGAAAGGGGGGAGACCCAGTACTTC

D gene: TRBD1
clone size: .
V gene: TRBV28
J gene: TRBJ1-5
CDR3 protein: CASRYRDRDLQPQHF
CDR3 DNA: TGTGCCAGCAGATACCGGGACAGGGATCTACAGCCCCAGCATTTT

D gene: .
clone size: .
V gene: TRBV7-3
J gene: TRBJ1-2
CDR3 protein: CASSLNGGMVYGYTF
CDR3 DNA: TGTGCCAGCAGCTTAAACGGAGGGATGGTCTATGGCTACACCTTC

D gene: .
clone size: .
V gene: TRBV5-1
J gene: TRBJ1-1
CDR3 protein: CASSLAGTPEAFF
CDR3 DNA: TGCGCCAGCAGCTTGGCGGGTACACCTGAAGCTTTCTTT

D gene: .
clone size: .
V gene: TRBV4-2
J gene: TRBJ1-1
CDR3 protein: CASSQDRDTEAFF
CDR3 DNA: TGTGCCAGCAGCCAAGATAGAGACACTGAAGCTTTCTTT

D gene: TRBD1
clone size: .
V gene: TRBV13
J gene: TRBJ2-2
CDR3 protein: CASSVTGTGPGELFF
CDR3 DNA: TGTGCCAGCAGCGTGACCGGGACAGGGCCCGGGGAGCTGTTTTTT

D gene: TRBD2
clone size: .
V gene: TRBV7-9
J gene: TRBJ2-1
CDR3 protein: CASSLGLAGGFEQFF
CDR3 DNA: TGTGCCAGCAGCCTGGGACTAGCGGGAGGGTTTGAGCAGTTCTTC

D gene: .
clone size: once
V gene: TRBV7-8
J gene: TRBJ1-5
CDR3 protein: CASSPKAASGSNQPQHF
CDR3 DNA: TGTGCCAGCAGCCCCAAAGCCGCTTCGGGTAGCAATCAGCCCCAGCATTTT

D gene: TRBD2
clone size: .
V gene: TRBV9
J gene: TRBJ2-1
CDR3 protein: CASSATSGPSYNEQFF
CDR3 DNA: TGTGCCAGCAGCGCTACTAGCGGACCCTCCTACAATGAGCAGTTCTTC

D gene: TRBD2
clone size: .
V gene: TRBV27
J gene: TRBJ2-1
CDR3 protein: CASTRLAGYNEQFF
CDR3 DNA: TGTGCCAGCACCCGACTAGCGGGTTACAATGAGCAGTTCTTC

D gene: TRBD1
clone size: .
V gene: TRBV7-2
J gene: TRBJ2-5
CDR3 protein: CASSAGQGSQETQYF
CDR3 DNA: TGTGCCAGCAGCGCGGGACAGGGGTCCCAAGAGACCCAGTACTTC

D gene: TRBD1
clone size: .
V gene: TRBV6-5
J gene: TRBJ1-2
CDR3 protein: CASRQGADYGYTF
CDR3 DNA: TGTGCCAGTAGACAGGGGGCGGACTATGGCTACACCTTC

D gene: .
clone size: .
V gene: TRBV15
J gene: TRBJ1-2
CDR3 protein: CATSRATHRADGYTF
CDR3 DNA: TGTGCCACCAGCAGGGCGACACATCGCGCGGATGGCTACACCTTC

D gene: TRBD2
clone size: .
V gene: TRBV4-2
J gene: TRBJ2-7
CDR3 protein: CASSYPAGDGEQYF
CDR3 DNA: TGTGCCAGCAGCTACCCGGCGGGAGATGGCGAGCAGTACTTC

D gene: TRBD2
clone size: .
V gene: TRBV7-7
J gene: TRBJ2-1
CDR3 protein: CASSLGLAGTSNEQFF
CDR3 DNA: TGTGCTAGCAGCTTAGGGCTAGCGGGGACCTCCAATGAGCAGTTCTTC

D gene: TRBD1
clone size: .
V gene: TRBV11-3
J gene: TRBJ1-2
CDR3 protein: CASSPWDSPNSNYGYTF
CDR3 DNA: TGTGCCAGCAGCCCGTGGGACAGTCCCAACTCTAACTATGGCTACACCTTC

D gene: TRBD2
clone size: .
V gene: TRBV28
J gene: TRBJ2-2
CDR3 protein: CASSYPSLFGGGRNTGELFF
CDR3 DNA: TGTGCCAGCAGTTATCCCTCCCTTTTTGGGGGAGGGCGTAACACCGGGGAGCTGTTTTTT